A selection of T cell receptor beta chains follows, all from one sample in a study of T cells after posttransplantation cyclophosphamide. Assay: immunoSEQ multiplex PCR; the TCRdb copy retains only in-frame clones and omits some. The repertoire holds around 47,000 clones, around 94% seen once, with 2.9% in the top ten. The sequenced sample was PBMCs. The receptors come from a woman aged 25 to 39 in good health and a related stem cell transplant donor. The CDR3 runs from the conserved cysteine through the conserved F or W. A D gene is named only where the DNA matches it firmly. Only some rows state a clone size, as once, few, many or a class for expanded clones.

V	D	size	J	CDR3	DNA
TRBV11-2	TRBD1	.	TRBJ1-4	CASSFTGDGEKLFF	TGTGCCAGCAGCTTCACAGGGGATGGTGAAAAACTGTTTTTT
TRBV4-2	.	.	TRBJ2-3	CASSQASSADTQYF	TGTGCCAGCAGCCAAGCTTCGAGCGCAGATACGCAGTATTTT
TRBV4-2	.	few	TRBJ1-2	CASSSGWDGYTF	TGTGCCAGCAGCTCGGGGTGGGATGGCTACACCTTC
TRBV27	.	.	TRBJ2-1	CASRKTGFSYNEQFF	TGTGCCAGCAGAAAGACAGGATTTAGCTACAATGAGCAGTTCTTC
TRBV4-2	TRBD2	.	TRBJ2-3	CASSQELAGGYTDTQYF	TGTGCCAGCAGCCAAGAACTAGCGGGGGGGTACACAGATACGCAGTATTTT
TRBV5-1	.	.	TRBJ1-2	CASSFGVENYGYTF	TGCGCCAGCAGCTTCGGGGTGGAGAACTATGGCTACACCTTC
TRBV19	TRBD2	once	TRBJ2-1	CASSIVAGDALYEQFF	TGTGCCAGTAGTATAGTGGCGGGGGATGCTTTGTATGAGCAGTTCTTC
TRBV7-2	TRBD2	.	TRBJ2-1	CASSLEASGGSYNEQFF	TGTGCCAGCAGCTTAGAAGCTAGCGGGGGATCCTACAATGAGCAGTTCTTC
TRBV25-1	.	.	TRBJ2-3	CASSDKGRGRTDTQYF	TGTGCCAGCAGTGACAAGGGCAGGGGGAGGACAGATACGCAGTATTTT
TRBV25-1	.	once	TRBJ1-3	CASSQTGTTHQVNTIYF	TGTGCCAGCAGCCAAACCGGGACAACCCACCAGGTCAACACCATATATTTT
TRBV5-6	TRBD1	once	TRBJ2-1	CASSWGTGTNNEQFF	TGTGCCAGCAGCTGGGGGACAGGAACGAACAATGAGCAGTTCTTC
TRBV9	.	.	TRBJ2-3	CASSVSRGFTDTQYF	TGTGCCAGCAGCGTCTCTAGGGGCTTCACAGATACGCAGTATTTT